This record concerns one TCR beta chain sequence. No antigen is known for it. This sample was included in a study of blood T cells in healthy people across ages. Alongside a J-beta primer mix, a sample-barcoded 5' primer served in a second PCR lasting roughly 7 to 12 cycles. TCRdb used MiXCR to reprocess the 5' RACE reads, holding one entry per CDR3 protein. This table has about 680,000 distinct CDR3 sequences, over 45% appearing once. V trimming: 3 bases; J trimming: 3 bases; junction bases outside the gene matches: 20. CDR1 and CDR2 (germline): MDHEN, SYDVKM. The CDR3 consists of 21 residues. Study-wide results and caveats: Diversity of TCR beta correlated strongly with naive T cell percentage. Measured against age, TCR beta diversity per million T cells decreased in a roughly linear manner.

The sample comprised blood. This TCR was recovered from a woman aged 55-69 years in good health. The rearrangement links TRBV28 to TRBJ2-5; the match to TRBD2 covers 12 bases. CDR3 nucleotides: TGTGCCAGCAGTTTCCCAAGCGTCCGGACTAGCGGGAAAGGAAGTGAAGAGACCCAGTACTTC. Translating it yields CASSFPSVRTSGKGSEETQYF.